These 2 T cell receptor beta chains originate from one sample sequenced in a study of blood T cell repertoires in COVID-19. Method: immunoSEQ multiplex PCR; TCRdb's copy keeps in-frame clones and lacks some. The top ten hold roughly 2.6% of the sample, which has over 250,000 clones, roughly nine tenths seen once. The sample consisted of PBMCs or T cells enriched from blood (not recorded which). The receptor set was obtained from a man between 60 and 70 years old who had recovered from COVID-19.

CDR3 nucleotides: TGTGCCAGTAGTATTACTAGCGGGTATGAGCAGTACTTC. The encoded protein is CASSITSGYEQYF. The rearrangement links TRBV19 to TRBJ2-7, with 9 positions matching TRBD2. The CDR3 sequence is 13 residues long. V lost 3 bases to trimming and J lost 7 bases; unmatched junction nucleotides: 4. Germline CDR1 LNHDA, CDR2 SQIVND (reference sequence).

The rearrangement links TRBV18 to TRBJ1-4; tentatively, D is TRBD1 (6 bases). Germline CDR1 KGHSH, CDR2 LQKENI. The V gene lost 4 bases and the J gene lost 8 bases, with 11 bases spanning the gap. The CDR3 loop spans 13 amino acids. The chain's CDR3 is CASSQGVAEKLFF. For the CDR3, the DNA is TGTGCCAGCTCACAGGGGGTTGCCGAAAAACTGTTTTTT.